The clone carrying this TCR beta chain has just a few counts. As yet, its antigen is unknown. The source of the sample is a study of beta chain features in type 1 diabetes. The study's findings and limits: Across patients, naive, central memory and Treg TCRB repertoires exhibited apparently greater similarity than was observed across healthy donors. Type 1 diabetes patients had TCRB CDR3s that were shorter (moderately but significantly so) in all four CD4+ subsets. Insertions at VDJ junctions were less frequent in type 1 diabetes patients. These patients also deleted more nucleotides at the same junctions.

The ends were cut back, 6 bases at V and 6 bases at J, with 11 bases in the middle. CDR3 length: 12 amino acids. Germline CDR1 and CDR2: KGHSH and LQKENI. The authors reverse transcribed all of the isolated RNA, so sequencing captured expressed TCRB transcripts. The table came from immunoSEQ multiplex PCR; TCRdb's copy has only in-frame clones and leaves some out. Among around 250,000 clones, around 25% were seen once, and the ten largest hold 0.012%. This chain uses TRBV18 with TRBJ1-1, with D unclear. The source is a young woman with type 1 diabetes. Sequencing was done on a sample of naive CD4+ T cells from blood. The CDR3 DNA follows: TGTGCCAGCTCCACGAACCGAGCTGAAGCTTTCTTT. Encoded protein: CASSTNRAEAFF.